Each of the 25 T cell receptor beta chains below was sequenced from the same sample in a study of blood T cell repertoires in COVID-19. Sequenced by immunoSEQ multiplex PCR; TCRdb stores in-frame clones only, minus some. The repertoire holds about 100,000 clones, with roughly 87% as singletons. The specimen was peripheral blood. The receptors come from a man in his thirties or forties in a cohort sampled during active COVID-19.

The chain links TRBV10-3 to TRBJ2-3, with 8 bases that match TRBD2. CDR1 and CDR2 (germline): ENHRY, SYGVKD. J was trimmed by 3 bases and V by 3 bases; bases with no gene match: 14. This CDR3 region has 18 residues. The chain's CDR3 is CAISDLRGLDLETDTQYF. The CDR3 nucleotides read TGTGCCATCAGTGATCTTCGGGGACTAGACTTAGAGACAGATACGCAGTATTTT.

This clone was detected only once. This chain connects TRBV29-1 to TRBJ1-2; TRBD1 aligns across 9 bases. Germline loops: CDR1 SQVTM, CDR2 ANQGSEA. Trimming at V came to 4 bases and at J to 7 bases, leaving 10 bases not matched to a gene. This CDR3 contains 14 residues. CDR3 region: CSVGSGTGRIGYTF. The CDR3 DNA reads as TGCAGCGTTGGGTCGGGGACAGGGAGAATTGGCTACACCTTC.

The gene calls are TRBV28 and TRBJ1-2, with D perhaps TRBD1 (6 bases). The CDR3 extends over 16 amino acids. CDR1 is MDHEN and CDR2 is SYDVKM in the germline V gene. Trimming left V 1 base short and J 2 bases short, with 14 bases between. CDR3: CASSLYPGDPNYGYTF. The CDR3 DNA reads TGTGCCAGCAGTTTATACCCAGGGGACCCCAACTATGGCTACACCTTC.

This sequence joins TRBV15 and TRBJ2-1; 10 nucleotides agree with TRBD2. Germline V lookup: CDR1 LNHNV, CDR2 YYDKDF (reference sequence). V trimming: 4 bases; J trimming: 4 bases; junction bases outside the gene matches: 4. The CDR3 is made up of 15 amino acids. This CDR3 reads CATSTERGGYNEQFF. In DNA form, the CDR3 reads TGTGCCACCAGCACCGAGCGGGGGGGATACAATGAGCAGTTCTTC. Full variable domain (remainder filled in from reference TRBV15 and TRBJ2-1): DAMVIQNPRYQVTQFGKPVTLSCSQTLNHNVMYWYQQKSSQAPKLLFHYYDKDFNNEADTPDNFQSRRPNTSFCFLDIRSPGLGDTAMYLCATSTERGGYNEQFFGPGTRLTVL.

J is TRBJ2-2 and V is TRBV6-5; TRBD1 aligns across 10 bases. V gave up 6 bases and J gave up 7 bases; unmatched junction bases: 8. The CDR3 has 15 residues. The germline V gene has CDR1 MNHEY and CDR2 SVGAGI. CDR3 sequence: CASSRGQGGVGELFF. The CDR3 bases are TGTGCCAGCAGCCGTGGACAGGGGGGAGTCGGGGAGCTGTTTTTT.

V usage is TRBV6-1 and J usage is TRBJ2-7; the match to TRBD1 covers 9 bases. J was trimmed by 5 bases and V by 5 bases; bases with no gene match: 7. The germline gives CDR1 MNHNS, CDR2 SASEGT. There are 14 residues in the CDR3. The CDR3 reads CASSTRTGAHEQYF. CDR3 in DNA: TGTGCCAGCAGTACCAGGACAGGGGCCCACGAGCAGTACTTC.

This clone was counted a few times. The chain couples TRBV5-6 to TRBJ1-2, with TRBD1 matching 9 bases. This CDR3 has 13 residues. Germline V CDR1 and CDR2: SGHDT, YYEEEE. Trimming cost V 4 bases and J 5 bases; bases outside gene matches: 3. CDR3 in amino acids: CASSPDRGYGYTF. In nucleotides, the CDR3 is TGTGCCAGCAGCCCGGACAGGGGATATGGCTACACCTTC.

J is TRBJ2-7 and V is TRBV7-3; TRBD2 is a possible D gene (6 bases). In germline, CDR1 is SGHTA, CDR2 FQGTGA. The CDR3 is made up of 14 amino acids. Deletions cut 4 bases from V and 5 bases from J, with 15 bases between. The CDR3: CASSYRRVFNEQYF. Written as DNA, the CDR3 is TGTGCCAGCAGCTATAGGAGGGTTTTCAACGAGCAGTACTTC. The variable domain in full, with the rest retrieved from reference TRBV7-3 and TRBJ2-7, is GAGVSQTPSNKVTEKGKYVELRCDPISGHTALYWYRQSLGQGPEFLIYFQGTGAADDSGLPNDRFFAVRPEGSVSTLKIQRTERGDSAVYLCASSYRRVFNEQYFGPGTRLTVT.

The CDR3 nucleotides read TGTGCCAGCAGTGAAGCCAGCGGAGGGGAAGATACGCAGTATTTT. Translating it yields CASSEASGGEDTQYF. V gene TRBV6-1 combines with J gene TRBJ2-3; perhaps TRBD2 as D (6 bases). The CDR3 has 15 amino acids. Germline V gene lookup returns CDR1 MNHNS and CDR2 SASEGT. V dropped 0 bases and J dropped 5 bases, with 12 bases sitting between them.

The chain joins TRBV2 to TRBJ1-2; no clear D gene. Germline CDR1 is SNHLY and CDR2 is FYNNEI. The CDR3 totals 13 residues. V lost 7 bases and J lost 4, with 13 bases in between. CDR3 DNA: TGTGCCAGCACCTTCAACTTTCCCTATGGCTACACCTTC. Encoded protein: CASTFNFPYGYTF. Drawing the rest from reference TRBV2 and TRBJ1-2, the complete variable domain is EPEVTQTPSHQVTQMGQEVILRCVPISNHLYFYWYRQILGQKVEFLVSFYNNEISEKSEIFDDQFSVERPDGSNFTLKIRSTKLEDSAMYFCASTFNFPYGYTFGSGTRLTVV.

V is TRBV10-2 and J is TRBJ1-1; TRBD1 might be the D (6 bases). The V and J ends lost 3 bases and 4 bases respectively, with 9 bases between them. The CDR3 consists of 13 residues. CDR1 is WSHSY, CDR2 SAAADI, per germline. In nucleotides, the CDR3 is TGCGCCAGCAGTGATCGGGGGGCCACTGAAGCTTTCTTT. Protein sequence: CASSDRGATEAFF.

The genes are TRBV3-1 (or the pseudogene TRBV3-2) and TRBJ2-5; 8 bases are shared with TRBD2. CDR3 length equals 14 residues. Germline lookup yields CDR1 LGHDT and CDR2 YNNKEL (reference sequence). V shed 1 base and J 4 bases; nucleotides not matched to a gene: 2. The chain's CDR3 is CASSQASGGETQYF. Written as DNA, the CDR3 is TGTGCCAGCAGCCAAGCCAGCGGGGGAGAGACCCAGTACTTC.

The chain carries TRBV11-2 and TRBJ2-3, with a weak D call TRBD2 (5 bases). The CDR3 totals 16 residues. With 5 bases removed from V and 2 bases from J, the gap between germline ends came to 17 bases. Germline values: CDR1 SGHAT, CDR2 FQNNGV. CDR3 DNA sequence: TGTGCCAGCAGCACTCAATGGACTTCAAACACAGATACGCAGTATTTT. This gives the protein CASSTQWTSNTDTQYF.

J is TRBJ1-3 and V is TRBV6-5; D unresolved. V was cut by 0 bases and J by 0 bases, with 6 bases left in between. The CDR3 has 15 residues. The V gene's germline CDR1 is MNHEY and CDR2 SVGAGI. CDR3 protein: CASSYSLRSGNTIYF. In DNA, the CDR3 is TGTGCCAGCAGTTACTCTCTCCGCTCTGGAAACACCATATATTTT.

The chain combines TRBV29-1 with TRBJ2-5; TRBD2 might be the D (7 bases). Germline CDR1 and CDR2: SQVTM and ANQGSEA. Between the trimmed V and J ends, which lost 7 bases and 4 bases, there was a span of 13 bases. The CDR3 covers 12 residues. Here the CDR3 reads CSGRGGGETQYF. The CDR3 DNA follows: TGCAGCGGACGAGGGGGGGGAGAGACCCAGTACTTC.

This clone came up once. V usage is TRBV6-6 and J usage is TRBJ1-5; 9 bases align to TRBD1. CDR3 length: 16 residues. Germline CDR1 and CDR2: MNHNY and SVGAGI (reference sequence). Trimming took 6 bases from V and 3 from J; bases not matched to a gene: 9. In DNA, the CDR3 is TGTGCCAGCAGCCTCATACAGGGGGCCTTCAATCAGCCCCAGCATTTT. The encoded protein is CASSLIQGAFNQPQHF.

The gene calls are TRBV6-5 and TRBJ1-2; 10 nucleotides match TRBD1. The ends lost 7 bases at V and 0 bases at J; junction bases unmatched: 5. This CDR3 comprises 15 residues. The germline gives CDR1 MNHEY, CDR2 SVGAGI. This CDR3 is CASNRDRGANYGYTF. Here the CDR3 DNA reads TGTGCCAGCAACCGGGACAGGGGAGCTAACTATGGCTACACCTTC.

The rearrangement joins TRBV12-5 to TRBJ2-7; possibly TRBD1 for D (5 bases). Germline lookup yields CDR1 LGHNT and CDR2 FRNRAP. The CDR3 has 13 amino acids. The V end lost 2 bases, the J end lost 1 base, and 6 bases lay between the germline ends. The CDR3 is CASGLYRSYEQYF. Written as DNA, the CDR3 is TGTGCTAGTGGTTTGTACAGGTCCTACGAGCAGTACTTC.

The genes are TRBV4-3 and TRBJ2-7; the match to TRBD1 covers 9 bases. The CDR3 consists of 15 residues. CDR1 LGHNA and CDR2 YSLEER come from the germline V gene. The V and J ends lost 3 bases and 4 bases, in that order; junction bases with no gene match: 7. DNA for the CDR3: TGCGCCAGCAGCCATCAGGGACAGGGACCTTACGAGCAGTACTTC. Its translation: CASSHQGQGPYEQYF.

This clone was observed a single time. V gene TRBV5-1 combines with J gene TRBJ1-4; the D gene is possibly TRBD1 (6 bases). Germline CDR1 and CDR2: SGHRS and YFSETQ. The V end lost 2 bases, the J end lost 3 bases, and 8 bases lay between the germline ends. CDR3 length: 14 amino acids. The DNA of the CDR3 is TGCGCCAGCAGCTTACAGGGATCTAATGAAAAACTGTTTTTT. Its protein product is CASSLQGSNEKLFF. The complete variable domain, with remaining parts taken from reference TRBV5-1 and TRBJ1-4, reads KAGVTQTPRYLIKTRGQQVTLSCSPISGHRSVSWYQQTPGQGLQFLFEYFSETQRNKGNFPGRFSGRQFSNSRSEMNVSTLELGDSALYLCASSLQGSNEKLFFGSGTQLSVL.

This clone was observed a few times. The chain uses TRBV3-1 (or the pseudogene TRBV3-2) and TRBJ1-6; 7 bases align to TRBD1. The trim removed 7 bases at V and 7 bases at J, leaving 13 bases unmatched. The germline gives CDR1 LGHDT, CDR2 YNNKEL (reference sequence). CDR3 size: 16 residues. This CDR3 is CASTGIQGRGNSPLHF. In DNA form, the CDR3 reads TGTGCCAGCACTGGGATACAGGGGCGCGGGAATTCACCCCTCCACTTT.

The V and J genes are TRBV20-1 and TRBJ1-1; weak D call: TRBD1 (6 bases). V shed 5 bases and J shed 10 bases, with 14 bases lying between them. This CDR3 comprises 11 residues. Germline values: CDR1 DFQATT, CDR2 SNEGSKA (reference sequence). CDR3 amino acids: CSAVQGLGAFF. The CDR3 nucleotides are TGCAGTGCTGTACAGGGCCTTGGAGCTTTCTTT.

Concerning this clone itself: No conserved phenylalanine or tryptophan is present at the end of the CDR3, so a read error is the likely explanation. No DNA is shown, since the ends of the CDR3 on it are uncertain; the CDR3 is the one TCRdb lists. J is TRBJ2-2 and V is TRBV24-1; the listed D gene, TRBD2, was not tested against the DNA. Per germline, CDR1 KGHDR and CDR2 SFDVKD. The CDR3 spans 8 amino acids, including both terminal residues. The CDR3: CATSASSP.

The chain recombines TRBV18 with TRBJ2-2, with D unclear. V was clipped by 0 bases and J by 8 bases, with 7 bases between them. The germline V gene has CDR1 KGHSH and CDR2 LQKENI. The CDR3 length is 13 residues. In nucleotides, the CDR3 is TGTGCCAGCTCACCACCGGTGGCTGGGGAGCTGTTTTTT. Translation: CASSPPVAGELFF.

This clone was counted between two and nine times. The J gene is TRBJ1-6, the V gene TRBV3-1 (or the pseudogene TRBV3-2); TRBD1 matches at 10 bases. Trimming removed 5 bases from V and 14 bases from J; junction bases left unmatched: 12. The CDR3 spans 15 residues. CDR1 is LGHDT, CDR2 YNNKEL, per germline (reference sequence). The CDR3 is CASSDRDRGSPTLHF. The DNA of the CDR3 is TGTGCCAGCAGCGACCGGGACAGGGGTTCCCCCACCCTCCACTTT.